The 14 T cell receptor beta chains given below trace back to one sample, sequenced in a study of T cell responses to AZD1222 COVID-19 vaccine. Only in-frame clones appear in the TCRdb table, and some are missing; sequencing was by immunoSEQ multiplex PCR. The profile shows about 150,000 clones, about 93% of them singletons. This specimen consisted of peripheral blood, obtained 28 days after the second AZD1222 dose. The receptors derive from an adult who received the AZD1222 COVID-19 vaccine.

The chain joins TRBV6-5 to TRBJ1-6, with D uncertain. This CDR3 is 12 amino acids long. The V gene's germline CDR1 is MNHEY and CDR2 SVGAGI. The germline V and J ends were trimmed by 8 bases and 10 bases, with 12 bases remaining between them. CDR3: CASDTLGSPLHF. CDR3 sequence (DNA): TGTGCCAGCGACACCCTGGGGTCACCCCTCCACTTT.

V is TRBV10-3 and J is TRBJ1-2, with D tentatively TRBD1 (5 bases). The germline CDR1 and CDR2 sequences are ENHRY and SYGVKD. The CDR3 loop spans 16 amino acids. V lost 10 bases and J 3 bases, leaving 24 bases between the germline ends. Here the CDR3 reads CATRSSEGTVYYGYTF. CDR3 bases: TGTGCCACCAGGTCTTCGGAGGGGACGGTTTACTATGGCTACACCTTC.

This chain connects TRBV11-2 to TRBJ1-4; no firm D call. This CDR3 has 15 residues. Germline V gene data show CDR1 as SGHAT and CDR2 as FQNNGV. Between the trimmed V and J ends, which lost 3 bases and 4 bases, there was a span of 12 bases. CDR3 nucleotides: TGTGCCAGCAGCTTTAGGTCAGCCTATAATGAAAAACTGTTTTTT. Amino acid sequence: CASSFRSAYNEKLFF.

V is TRBV6-5 and J is TRBJ1-6; D gene uncertain. Trimming cost V 6 bases and J 7 bases, with 16 bases left between them. The length of the CDR3 is 15 residues. Germline-derived CDR1 and CDR2 are MNHEY and SVGAGI. CDR3: CASRPGPKRNSPLHF. CDR3 coding DNA: TGTGCCAGCAGACCGGGCCCCAAGAGGAATTCACCCCTCCACTTT.

This chain connects TRBV27 to TRBJ2-5; D not resolved. CDR1 is MNHEY, CDR2 SMNVEV, per germline (reference sequence). CDR3 length: 14 residues. The V and J ends lost 3 bases and 4 bases respectively, with 12 bases between them. CDR3 bases: TGTGCCAGCAGTTTCTTGAGGTCGGGAGAGACCCAGTACTTC. Its translation is CASSFLRSGETQYF.

V gene TRBV5-4 combines with J gene TRBJ2-5; TRBD1 is a possible D gene (6 bases). The CDR3 loop spans 13 amino acids. With 4 bases removed from V and 2 bases from J, the gap between germline ends came to 9 bases. Germline assignment: CDR1 SGHNT and CDR2 YYREEE (reference sequence). CDR3 sequence (DNA): TGTGCCAGCAGCCTAGGACAGCAAGAGACCCAGTACTTC. Its protein product is CASSLGQQETQYF.

V is TRBV28 and J is TRBJ1-2; tentative D call: TRBD1 (5 bases). V dropped 7 bases and J dropped 3 bases, with 15 bases sitting between them. CDR3 length: 14 amino acids. Germline-derived CDR1 and CDR2 are MDHEN and SYDVKM. CDR3 DNA: TGTGCCAGCATCCCCGGCGGGGCCGACTATGGCTACACCTTC. Translated: CASIPGGADYGYTF.

The rearrangement joins TRBV2 to TRBJ2-1, with TRBD1 matching 10 bases. CDR3 length: 16 amino acids. Germline V gene lookup returns CDR1 SNHLY and CDR2 FYNNEI. Trimming at V came to 7 bases and at J to 1 base, leaving 7 bases not matched to a gene. CDR3 loop: CASTTGTGASYNEQFF. The DNA of the CDR3 is TGTGCCAGCACGACTGGGACAGGGGCGTCCTACAATGAGCAGTTCTTC.

The chain has TRBV4-2 and TRBJ2-6; maybe TRBD2 (6 bases). V was pared by 0 bases and J by 4 bases, with 13 bases between. The CDR3 contains 17 residues. The germline CDR1 and CDR2 sequences are LGHNA and YNFKEQ. The CDR3: CASSQDYGGSGANVLTF. The CDR3 bases are TGTGCCAGCAGCCAAGATTACGGGGGATCAGGGGCCAACGTCCTGACTTTC.

This chain uses TRBV29-1 with TRBJ2-1; no reliable D call. V was shortened by 2 bases and J by 3 bases, with 5 bases between the two germline ends. The CDR3 runs to 12 residues. The germline CDR1 and CDR2 sequences are SQVTM and ANQGSEA. The CDR3 reads CSVELLYNEQFF. The CDR3 DNA follows: TGCAGCGTTGAACTTCTCTACAATGAGCAGTTCTTC.

V and J are TRBV2 and TRBJ1-5; a weak D match, TRBD1 (5 bases). CDR1 is SNHLY, CDR2 FYNNEI, per germline. Trimming stripped 4 bases from V and 1 base from J, with 8 bases between. This CDR3 has 14 residues. The CDR3 loop reads CASSVTDSNQPQHF. In DNA form, the CDR3 reads TGTGCCAGCAGTGTGACAGACAGCAATCAGCCCCAGCATTTT.

J is TRBJ1-2 and V is TRBV28; unclear D gene. The V and J ends lost 1 base and 7 bases respectively, with 25 bases between them. The germline CDR1 and CDR2 sequences are MDHEN and SYDVKM. The CDR3 is 18 amino acids. CDR3 sequence reads: CASSLYHPRTDEEGGYTF. The CDR3 coding sequence is TGTGCCAGCAGTTTATACCACCCTCGGACGGACGAGGAAGGTGGCTACACCTTC.

This chain uses TRBV7-6 with TRBJ2-1, with no clear D. This CDR3 comprises 14 residues. Trimming took 6 bases from V and 3 from J, leaving 12 bases between them. Germline V gene data show CDR1 as SGHVS and CDR2 as FNYEAQ. CDR3 sequence: CASSRQESYNEQFF. DNA for the CDR3: TGTGCCAGCAGTAGGCAGGAGAGCTACAATGAGCAGTTCTTC.

The chain carries TRBV5-5 and TRBJ2-2; the D is unclear. The V end was cut by 0 bases, the J end by 2 bases, with 8 bases between. This CDR3 spans 15 amino acids. Germline lookup yields CDR1 SGHKS and CDR2 YYEKEE (reference sequence). The CDR3 is CASSLVPRNTGELFF. The CDR3 bases are TGTGCCAGCAGCTTGGTACCCAGAAACACCGGGGAGCTGTTTTTT. The full variable domain, with the rest looked up from reference TRBV5-5 and TRBJ2-2, is DAGVTQSPTHLIKTRGQQVTLRCSPISGHKSVSWYQQVLGQGPQFIFQYYEKEERGRGNFPDRFSARQFPNYSSELNVNALLLGDSALYLCASSLVPRNTGELFFGEGSRLTVL.